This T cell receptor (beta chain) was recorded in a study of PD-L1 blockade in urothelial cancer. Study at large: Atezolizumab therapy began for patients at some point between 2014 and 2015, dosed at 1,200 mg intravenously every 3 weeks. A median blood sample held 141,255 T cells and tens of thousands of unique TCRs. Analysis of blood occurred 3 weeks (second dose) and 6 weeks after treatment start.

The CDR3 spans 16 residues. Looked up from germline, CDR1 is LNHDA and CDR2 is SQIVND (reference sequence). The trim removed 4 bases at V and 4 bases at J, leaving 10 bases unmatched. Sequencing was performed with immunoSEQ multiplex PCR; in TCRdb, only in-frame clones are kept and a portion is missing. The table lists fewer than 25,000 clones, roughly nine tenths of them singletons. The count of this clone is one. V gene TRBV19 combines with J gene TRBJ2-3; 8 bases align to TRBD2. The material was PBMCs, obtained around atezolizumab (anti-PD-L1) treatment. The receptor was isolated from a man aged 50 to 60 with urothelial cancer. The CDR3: CASSKLSGRGADTQYF. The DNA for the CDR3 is TGTGCCAGTAGTAAATTGAGCGGGAGAGGTGCAGATACGCAGTATTTT.